This TCR beta chain was captured in a study of OX40 agonist ivuxolimab in advanced cancers. Across the whole study: Hepatocellular carcinoma, melanoma, renal cell or head and neck cancer affected the dose-escalation patients. Previous treatment with anti-PD-1, anti-PD-L1 or anti-CTLA-4 therapy was allowed; under 50% had received some.

Trimming at V came to 2 bases and at J to 7 bases, leaving 5 bases not matched to a gene. Germline V lookup: CDR1 MRHNA, CDR2 SNTAGT. The CDR3 consists of 15 residues. The data were produced by immunoSEQ multiplex PCR, yet TCRdb's version contains in-frame clones alone and is incomplete. Among some 90,000 clones listed, approximately 90% were seen once. This sequence joins TRBV6-4 and TRBJ2-1; 10 nucleotides agree with TRBD1. The source of this sequence is an adult with an advanced solid tumor such as melanoma, head and neck, liver or kidney cancer. The starting material was CD4+ or CD8+ T cells sorted from blood, obtained in a trial of the OX40 agonist ivuxolimab. The CDR3 coding sequence is TGTGCCAGCAGTGACCAGACAGGGGGCCCAAATGAGCAGTTCTTC. Encoded protein: CASSDQTGGPNEQFF.